The 29 T cell receptor beta chains in this list originate from one sample, sequenced in a study of blood T cell repertoires in COVID-19. Sequencing was performed with immunoSEQ multiplex PCR; in TCRdb, only in-frame clones are kept and a portion is missing. Altogether 150,000 to 200,000 clones are present, 70% to 90% being singletons, with the ten largest covering roughly 2.9%. The sample consisted of peripheral blood. The receptors originated from a woman aged 25-40 years with active or convalescent COVID-19.

This chain uses TRBV5-6 with TRBJ2-7; a possible D gene is TRBD1 (5 bases). Trimming took off 1 base at V and 2 bases at J, with 16 bases between the two ends. The germline gives CDR1 SGHDT, CDR2 YYEEEE. The CDR3 contains 16 residues. The CDR3 region is CASSLFRDRAAYEQYF. The CDR3 DNA sequence: TGTGCCAGCAGCTTGTTCCGCGACAGAGCAGCCTACGAGCAGTACTTC.

The V call is TRBV14, the J call TRBJ2-7; 11 bases line up with TRBD1. The CDR3 extends over 17 amino acids. Germline V gene sequence: CDR1 SGHDN, CDR2 FVKESK. J was trimmed by 1 base and V by 2 bases; bases with no gene match: 7. The CDR3 region has the DNA TGTGCCAGCAGCCAATTACCGGGACAGGGGGTTTCCTACGAGCAGTACTTC. Translating gives CASSQLPGQGVSYEQYF.

The chain employs TRBV4-2 and TRBJ1-5; TRBD1 matches at 8 bases. Germline V gene lookup returns CDR1 LGHNA and CDR2 YNFKEQ. The V segment lost 0 bases and the J segment 5 bases; nucleotides outside the gene matches: 12. The CDR3 totals 18 residues. Written as DNA, the CDR3 is TGTGCCAGCAGCCAAGATCCAAAACAGGGGGATGGTGATCAGCCCCAGCATTTT. It specifies CASSQDPKQGDGDQPQHF.

The chain is built from TRBV4-2 and TRBJ2-1; D is perhaps TRBD1 (6 bases). Germline CDR1 is LGHNA and CDR2 is YNFKEQ. V was trimmed by 1 base and J by 1 base, leaving 8 bases between them. The CDR3 spans 15 residues. The CDR3 spells CASSQARGSYNEQFF. Written as DNA, the CDR3 is TGTGCCAGCAGCCAAGCCAGGGGATCCTACAATGAGCAGTTCTTC.

This chain connects TRBV28 to TRBJ2-2; the D is unclear. The V gene's germline CDR1 is MDHEN and CDR2 SYDVKM. The CDR3 totals 15 residues. V lost 10 bases and J 1 base, leaving 16 bases between the germline ends. The CDR3 loop reads CATTSWYGNTGELFF. The CDR3 DNA sequence: TGTGCCACCACCTCCTGGTACGGGAACACCGGGGAGCTGTTTTTT.

This chain uses TRBV12-5 with TRBJ1-6; the match to TRBD1 covers 7 bases. This CDR3 region has 15 residues. Germline V gives CDR1 LGHNT, CDR2 FRNRAP. The V segment lost 2 bases and the J segment 6 bases; nucleotides outside the gene matches: 4. CDR3 in amino acids: CASGLLRDSNSPLHF. The CDR3 DNA reads TGTGCTAGTGGTTTGCTTCGGGACAGTAATTCACCCCTCCACTTT.

The gene calls are TRBV3-1 (or the pseudogene TRBV3-2) and TRBJ1-1; D is perhaps TRBD1 (5 bases). Germline CDR1 reads LGHDT; CDR2 reads YNNKEL (reference sequence). The CDR3 has 12 residues. Trimming removed 7 bases at V and 2 bases at J, with 8 bases between. The CDR3 nucleotides are TGTGCCAGCACCGACAGAAACACTGAAGCTTTCTTT. Translation gives CASTDRNTEAFF.

The chain couples TRBV5-1 to TRBJ2-7; 8 nucleotides line up with TRBD1. This CDR3 is 14 amino acids long. Germline CDR1 is SGHRS and CDR2 is YFSETQ. With 7 bases clipped from V and 1 base from J, the junction kept 7 bases outside the gene matches. CDR3 nucleotides: TGCGCCAGCGTCGACAGGGGAAAATCCTACGAGCAGTACTTC. It encodes CASVDRGKSYEQYF.

The chain links TRBV18 to TRBJ1-1, with TRBD1 matching over 7 bases. The CDR3 totals 14 residues. V lost 3 bases, J lost 5 bases, and 6 bases stayed unmatched. The germline V gene encodes CDR1 KGHSH and CDR2 LQKENI. The CDR3 here is CASSPRQGWTEAFF. CDR3 coding DNA: TGTGCCAGCTCACCTCGACAGGGTTGGACTGAAGCTTTCTTT. Full variable domain (remainder filled in from reference TRBV18 and TRBJ1-1): NAGVMQNPRHLVRRRGQEARLRCSPMKGHSHVYWYRQLPEEGLKFMVYLQKENIIDESGMPKERFSAEFPKEGPSILRIQQVVRGDSAAYFCASSPRQGWTEAFFGQGTRLTVV.

V is TRBV19 and J is TRBJ1-3; the D gene is possibly TRBD1 (6 bases). Germline CDR1 LNHDA, CDR2 SQIVND (reference sequence). There are 14 residues in the CDR3. Deletions cut 10 bases from V and 0 bases from J, with 13 bases between. CDR3 DNA: TGTGCCACTAAGGACAGAAACTCTGGAAACACCATATATTTT. Its protein is CATKDRNSGNTIYF.

The count of this clone is one. Here the CDR3 DNA reads TGTGCCACCAGCAGAGTTCTCGGGACAGGGGTGAATCAGCCCCAGCATTTT. It codes for CATSRVLGTGVNQPQHF. The chain joins TRBV15 to TRBJ1-5, with 10 positions matching TRBD1. J gave up 4 bases and V 1 base, and 7 bases lay outside the gene matches. The CDR3 runs to 17 residues. From germline, CDR1 is LNHNV and CDR2 YYDKDF (reference sequence).

This rearrangement joins TRBV12-3 or TRBV12-4 to TRBJ1-2; D is perhaps TRBD1 (5 bases). The V and J ends lost 5 bases and 5 bases respectively, with 12 bases between them. This CDR3 has 13 residues. CDR3 bases: TGTGCCAGCAGTCCCGGGAGGGGATATGGCTACACCTTC. Amino acid sequence: CASSPGRGYGYTF.

J is TRBJ2-2 and V is TRBV5-1; TRBD2 agrees at 12 bases. CDR1 is SGHRS, CDR2 YFSETQ, per germline. CDR3 length: 17 residues. V shed 5 bases, J shed 7 bases, and the junction held 12 bases outside the gene matches. DNA for the CDR3: TGCGCCAGCAGATCCTGGACTAGCGGGAACAGAGGCGGGGAGCTGTTTTTT. Amino acid sequence: CASRSWTSGNRGGELFF.

The rearrangement joins TRBV19 to TRBJ1-4, with D tentatively TRBD1 (6 bases). There are 14 residues in the CDR3. V was pared by 6 bases and J by 4 bases, with 12 bases between. The germline CDR1 and CDR2 sequences are LNHDA and SQIVND (reference sequence). The DNA for the CDR3 is TGTGCCAGTAGGCTCCGGGACAATAATGAAAAACTGTTTTTT. Translating gives CASRLRDNNEKLFF.

This rearrangement joins TRBV6-1 to TRBJ1-1; 7 nucleotides align to TRBD1. The CDR3 loop spans 15 amino acids. Germline loops: CDR1 MNHNS, CDR2 SASEGT. V trimming: 1 base; J trimming: 5 bases; junction bases outside the gene matches: 7. Here the CDR3 reads CASSEGQGYFTEAFF. The CDR3 nucleotides read TGTGCCAGCAGTGAAGGACAGGGTTATTTTACTGAAGCTTTCTTT.

The chain links TRBV20-1 to TRBJ2-1, with D tentatively TRBD2 (5 bases). Germline CDR1 reads DFQATT; CDR2 reads SNEGSKA (reference sequence). The germline V and J ends were trimmed by 6 bases and 7 bases, with 10 bases remaining between them. There are 11 residues in the CDR3. CDR3 sequence reads: CSALAVNEQFF. CDR3 DNA sequence: TGCAGTGCCCTAGCAGTTAATGAGCAGTTCTTC.

The genes are TRBV28 and TRBJ2-3; 9 positions agree with TRBD2. CDR1 is MDHEN and CDR2 is SYDVKM in the germline V gene. The CDR3 sequence is 15 residues long. Germline trimming cut 4 bases from V and 6 bases from J; bases unmatched to any gene: 8. The CDR3 coding sequence is TGTGCCAGCAGTTCCGCATCTAGCGGGATGGATACGCAGTATTTT. It translates to CASSSASSGMDTQYF.

The CDR3 sequence: CASSGGQGYGYTF. Here the CDR3 DNA reads TGTGCCAGCAGCGGTGGACAGGGGTATGGCTACACCTTC. The V gene is TRBV9, the J gene TRBJ1-2; the match to TRBD1 covers 9 bases. The CDR3 length is 13 residues. Germline assignment: CDR1 SGDLS and CDR2 YYNGEE. V dropped 3 bases and J dropped 5; count of bases not matched to a gene: 2.

This chain connects TRBV11-3 to TRBJ1-4, with D possibly TRBD1 on 6 matching bases. CDR1 and CDR2 from the germline V gene are SGHNT and YENEEA. CDR3 length: 14 residues. The germline V and J ends were trimmed by 4 bases and 12 bases, with 18 bases remaining between them. The CDR3, as DNA: TGTGCCAGCAGCTCCGGGGGGGGGCACGCCGAACTGTTTTTT. Translation gives CASSSGGGHAELFF.

The V call is TRBV5-1, the J call TRBJ2-3; D is possibly TRBD1 (6 bases). V was pared by 1 base and J by 1 base, with 13 bases between. This CDR3 comprises 16 residues. Germline CDR1 reads SGHRS; CDR2 reads YFSETQ. CDR3 in amino acids: CASSLSPGAGTDTQYF. The CDR3 nucleotides are TGCGCCAGCAGCTTGAGTCCAGGGGCCGGCACAGATACGCAGTATTTT. Together with reference TRBV5-1 and TRBJ2-3, the CDR3 gives the full variable domain: KAGVTQTPRYLIKTRGQQVTLSCSPISGHRSVSWYQQTPGQGLQFLFEYFSETQRNKGNFPGRFSGRQFSNSRSEMNVSTLELGDSALYLCASSLSPGAGTDTQYFGPGTRLTVL.

This clone was seen only a few times. The DNA of the CDR3 is TGTGCCAGCAGCAGACAGGGGGCGGCCACTGAAGCTTTCTTT. Protein sequence: CASSRQGAATEAFF. This chain connects TRBV11-3 to TRBJ1-1; TRBD1 agrees at 10 bases. This CDR3 contains 14 residues. Trimming took 5 bases from V and 4 from J; bases not matched to a gene: 4. Germline V gene lookup returns CDR1 SGHNT and CDR2 YENEEA.

V gene TRBV19 combines with J gene TRBJ2-1, with 9 bases identical to TRBD1. The CDR3 is 17 residues long. V shed 0 bases, J shed 3 bases, and the junction held 6 bases outside the gene matches. The germline V gene encodes CDR1 LNHDA and CDR2 SQIVND (reference sequence). The CDR3 region is CASSIDGTGSFYNEQFF. The CDR3 DNA is TGTGCCAGTAGTATAGATGGGACAGGGTCGTTCTACAATGAGCAGTTCTTC.

J is TRBJ1-4 and V is TRBV6-5; 9 bases map to TRBD1. The CDR3 runs to 15 residues. CDR1 and CDR2 from the germline V gene are MNHEY and SVGAGI. Losses at the gene ends were 6 bases for V and 8 bases for J; bases not matched to a gene: 10. The CDR3 DNA reads as TGTGCCAGCAGATCACCGGGACAGGGTAGCGAAAAACTGTTTTTT. This encodes CASRSPGQGSEKLFF.

The CDR3 here is CASIGDRWNTEAFF. CDR3 DNA: TGTGCCAGTATTGGGGACAGGTGGAACACTGAAGCTTTCTTT. The genes are TRBV19 and TRBJ1-1, with TRBD1 matching 8 bases. The V and J ends lost 7 bases and 1 base, in that order; junction bases with no gene match: 5. Germline CDR1 and CDR2: LNHDA and SQIVND (reference sequence). The CDR3 consists of 14 residues.

The chain combines TRBV3-1 (or the pseudogene TRBV3-2) with TRBJ2-1, with D uncertain. This CDR3 has 14 residues. The germline V and J ends were trimmed by 7 bases and 0 bases, with 10 bases remaining between them. The germline V gene has CDR1 LGHDT and CDR2 YNNKEL (reference sequence). The CDR3: CASIAPSSYNEQFF. CDR3 DNA: TGTGCCAGCATCGCCCCGAGCTCCTACAATGAGCAGTTCTTC.

The V call is TRBV4-1, the J call TRBJ2-1; weak D call: TRBD2 (7 bases). CDR1 is MGHRA and CDR2 is YSYEKL in the germline V gene. Between the trimmed V and J ends, which lost 5 bases and 4 bases, there was a span of 15 bases. The CDR3 has 15 amino acids. Here the CDR3 reads CASSYRGGPYNEQFF. The DNA of the CDR3 is TGCGCCAGCAGCTATCGCGGGGGCCCTTACAATGAGCAGTTCTTC.

The rearrangement uses TRBV24-1 and TRBJ1-2, with D maybe TRBD1 (6 bases). Germline V CDR1 and CDR2: KGHDR, SFDVKD. This CDR3 contains 15 residues. Trimming removed 4 bases at V and 7 bases at J, with 18 bases between. CDR3 DNA sequence: TGTGCCACCAGTGACCAAAAAACAGGGCTGGCTGGCTACACCTTC. As protein: CATSDQKTGLAGYTF.

The chain couples TRBV30 to TRBJ1-2, with D unclear. There are 15 residues in the CDR3. V gave up 0 bases and J gave up 1 base, with 12 bases separating them. CDR1 and CDR2 (germline): GTSNPN, SVGIG (reference sequence). CDR3 in amino acids: CAWSVRGTYNYGYTF. In DNA form, the CDR3 reads TGTGCCTGGAGTGTACGAGGCACCTATAACTATGGCTACACCTTC.

V gene TRBV19 combines with J gene TRBJ1-3, with D maybe TRBD1 (6 bases). Germline V gene data show CDR1 as LNHDA and CDR2 as SQIVND (reference sequence). This CDR3 is 15 amino acids long. V lost 6 bases to trimming and J lost 0 bases, with 12 bases between them. CDR3 DNA sequence: TGTGCCAGTAGCTGGGACACCTTCTCTGGAAACACCATATATTTT. Translated: CASSWDTFSGNTIYF.